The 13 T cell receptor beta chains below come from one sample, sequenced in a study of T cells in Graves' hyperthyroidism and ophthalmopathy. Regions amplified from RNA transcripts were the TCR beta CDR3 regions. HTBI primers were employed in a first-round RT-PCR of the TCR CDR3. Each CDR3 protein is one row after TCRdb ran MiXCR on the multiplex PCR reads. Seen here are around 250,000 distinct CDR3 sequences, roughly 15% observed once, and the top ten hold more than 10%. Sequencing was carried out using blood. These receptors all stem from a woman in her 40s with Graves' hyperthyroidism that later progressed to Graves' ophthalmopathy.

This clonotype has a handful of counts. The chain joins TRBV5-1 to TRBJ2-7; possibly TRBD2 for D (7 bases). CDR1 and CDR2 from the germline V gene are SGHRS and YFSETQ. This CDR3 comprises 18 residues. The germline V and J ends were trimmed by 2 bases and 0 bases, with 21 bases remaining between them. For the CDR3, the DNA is TGCGCCAGCAGCTTTTTCGGGGGGCCGGCTCTTAGCTCCTACGAGCAGTACTTC. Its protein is CASSFFGGPALSSYEQYF. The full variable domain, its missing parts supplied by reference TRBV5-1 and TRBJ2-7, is KAGVTQTPRYLIKTRGQQVTLSCSPISGHRSVSWYQQTPGQGLQFLFEYFSETQRNKGNFPGRFSGRQFSNSRSEMNVSTLELGDSALYLCASSFFGGPALSSYEQYFGPGTRLTVT.

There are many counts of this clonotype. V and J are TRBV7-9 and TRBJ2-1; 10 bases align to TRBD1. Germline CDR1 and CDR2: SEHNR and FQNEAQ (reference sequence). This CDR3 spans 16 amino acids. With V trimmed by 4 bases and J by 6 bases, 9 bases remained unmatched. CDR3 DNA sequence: TGTGCCAGCAGCTCCACCGGGACAGGGGTTTTCAATGAGCAGTTCTTC. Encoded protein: CASSSTGTGVFNEQFF.

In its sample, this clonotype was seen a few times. This chain's CDR3 is CASSSYRGIGNTIYF. CDR3 DNA: TGTGCCAGCAGCTCTTACAGGGGGATTGGAAACACCATATATTTT. The V and J genes are TRBV11-2 and TRBJ1-3; TRBD1 aligns across 8 bases. Looked up from germline, CDR1 is SGHAT and CDR2 is FQNNGV. The CDR3 has 15 residues. Trimming took 4 bases from V and 3 from J; bases not matched to a gene: 5.

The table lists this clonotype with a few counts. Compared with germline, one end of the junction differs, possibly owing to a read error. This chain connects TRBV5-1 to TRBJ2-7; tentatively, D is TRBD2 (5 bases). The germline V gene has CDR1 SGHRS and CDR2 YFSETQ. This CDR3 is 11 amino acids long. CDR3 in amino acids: CASGSRYEQYF. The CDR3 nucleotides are TGTGCCAGCGGATCTCGGTACGAGCAGTACTTC.

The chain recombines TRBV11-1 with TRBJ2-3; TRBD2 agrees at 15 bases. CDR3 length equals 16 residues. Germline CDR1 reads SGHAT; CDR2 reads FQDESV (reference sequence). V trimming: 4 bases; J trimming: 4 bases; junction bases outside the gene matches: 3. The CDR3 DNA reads TGTGCCAGCAGCTCGGGACTAGCGGGAGGCTCAGATACGCAGTATTTT. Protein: CASSSGLAGGSDTQYF.

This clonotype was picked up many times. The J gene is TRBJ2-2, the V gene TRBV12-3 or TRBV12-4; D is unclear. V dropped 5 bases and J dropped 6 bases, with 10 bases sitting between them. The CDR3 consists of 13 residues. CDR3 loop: CASSEASPGELFF. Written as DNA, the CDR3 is TGTGCCAGCAGTGAAGCATCCCCCGGGGAGCTGTTTTTT.

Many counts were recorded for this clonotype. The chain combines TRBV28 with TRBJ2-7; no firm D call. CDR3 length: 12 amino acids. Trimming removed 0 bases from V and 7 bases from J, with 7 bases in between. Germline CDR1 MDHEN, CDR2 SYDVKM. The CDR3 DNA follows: TGTGCCAGCAGTTTATGGCTTAGTGAGCAGTACTTC. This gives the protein CASSLWLSEQYF.

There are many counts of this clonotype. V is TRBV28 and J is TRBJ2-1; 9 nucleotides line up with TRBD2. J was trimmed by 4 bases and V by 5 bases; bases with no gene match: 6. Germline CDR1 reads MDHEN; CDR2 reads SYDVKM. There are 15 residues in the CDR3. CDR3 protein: CASSLSGGEYNEQFF. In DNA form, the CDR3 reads TGTGCCAGCAGTCTTAGCGGGGGAGAATACAATGAGCAGTTCTTC.

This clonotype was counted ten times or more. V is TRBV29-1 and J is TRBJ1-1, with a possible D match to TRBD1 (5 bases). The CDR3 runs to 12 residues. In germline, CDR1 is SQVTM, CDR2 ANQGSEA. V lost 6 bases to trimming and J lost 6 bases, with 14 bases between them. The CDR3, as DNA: TGCAGCGTCGGACATGTTCGCCCTGAAGCTTTCTTT. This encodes CSVGHVRPEAFF.

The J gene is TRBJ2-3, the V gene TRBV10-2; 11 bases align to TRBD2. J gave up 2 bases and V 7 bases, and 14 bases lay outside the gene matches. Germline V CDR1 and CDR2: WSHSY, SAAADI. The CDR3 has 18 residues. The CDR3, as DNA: TGCGCCAGCACCGAACTTTACCTAGCGGGAGGTAACACAGATACGCAGTATTTT. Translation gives CASTELYLAGGNTDTQYF.

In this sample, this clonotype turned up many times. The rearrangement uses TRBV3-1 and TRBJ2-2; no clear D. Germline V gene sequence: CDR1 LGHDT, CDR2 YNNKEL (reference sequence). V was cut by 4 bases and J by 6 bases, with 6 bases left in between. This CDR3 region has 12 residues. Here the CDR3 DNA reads TGTGCCAGCAGCCCCTGGCCCGGGGAGCTGTTTTTT. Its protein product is CASSPWPGELFF.

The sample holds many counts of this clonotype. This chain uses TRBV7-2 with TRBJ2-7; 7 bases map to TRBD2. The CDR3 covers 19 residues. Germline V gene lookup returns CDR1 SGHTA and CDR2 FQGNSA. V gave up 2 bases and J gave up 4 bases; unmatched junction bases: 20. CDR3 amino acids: CASSLNLFGGAASGYEQYF. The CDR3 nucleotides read TGTGCCAGCAGCTTAAATTTGTTCGGTGGCGCGGCTAGCGGTTACGAGCAGTACTTC.

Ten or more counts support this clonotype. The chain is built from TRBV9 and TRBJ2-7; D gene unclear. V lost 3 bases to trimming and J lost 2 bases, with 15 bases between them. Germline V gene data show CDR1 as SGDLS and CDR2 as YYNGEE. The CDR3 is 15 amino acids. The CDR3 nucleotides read TGTGCCAGCAGCGCCTCAGCCGGCATGACCTACGAGCAGTACTTC. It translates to CASSASAGMTYEQYF.